This note documents a single TCR beta chain sequence. The protocol was immunoSEQ multiplex PCR, while the TCRdb copy is restricted to in-frame clones and leaves out a portion. The sample holds a few hundred thousand clones; approximately 83% are singletons and the top ten take around 4%. These data originate in a study of blood T cell repertoires in COVID-19. The overall study: PBMCs, B-cell-depleted T cells, or T cells provided the cDNA or gDNA that made up the material.

Germline CDR1 is LGHNA and CDR2 is YNFKEQ. This CDR3 contains 12 residues. V lost 3 bases, J lost 9 bases, and 9 bases lay in between. The sequencing sample was made of PBMCs or T cells enriched from blood (not recorded which). The TCR sequence derives from a woman aged 40 to 49 with acute COVID-19. J is TRBJ2-1 and V is TRBV4-2; D unclear. The CDR3, as DNA: TGTGCCAGCAGCCAGGAGAAGTCTGAGCAGTTCTTC. Protein: CASSQEKSEQFF.